The rows below give T cell receptor beta chains drawn from one sample of a study of cytomegalovirus exposure and HLA in healthy donors. Data came from immunoSEQ multiplex PCR; TCRdb stores just in-frame clones and leaves some out. The sample records some 150,000 clones, around three quarters being singletons. The sample comprised PBMCs. The origin of the receptors is a woman between 25 and 40 years old in good health and CMV-seropositive. The CDR3 runs from the conserved cysteine through the conserved F or W. A D gene is named only where the DNA matches it firmly. Clone size is shown for a subset of rows, as once, few, many or a class of expanded clone.

>TRBV5-6|few|TRBJ2-5|-
TGTGCCAGCAGCTTGGTTAGCGAGACCCAGTACTTC
CASSLVSETQYF
>TRBV6-5|-|TRBJ1-1|-
TGTGCCAGCAGTAGACAGAGTATGAACACTGAAGCTTTCTTT
CASSRQSMNTEAFF
>TRBV5-4|-|TRBJ2-1|TRBD2
TGTGCCAGCAGCTTGCCCGGGACTAGCTCAATAAATGAGCAGTTCTTC
CASSLPGTSSINEQFF
>TRBV28|-|TRBJ2-5|TRBD1
TGTGCCAGCAGTTGGGGACAGGGAAGTAAAGAGACCCAGTACTTC
CASSWGQGSKETQYF
>TRBV7-8|-|TRBJ2-3|-
TGTGCCAGCAGCTTAGAACATCGCACAGATACGCAGTATTTT
CASSLEHRTDTQYF
>TRBV7-2|-|TRBJ1-1|-
TGTGCCAGCAGCTTATATGCGCGGGCCCTGAACACTGAAGCTTTCTTT
CASSLYARALNTEAFF
>TRBV27|-|TRBJ2-3|TRBD1
TGTGCCAGCAGTACCTCTGGACAGGGGCCAGATACGCAGTATTTT
CASSTSGQGPDTQYF
>TRBV28|-|TRBJ2-1|-
TGTGCCAGTAACAGCCCGGGGGACAATGAGCAGTTCTTC
CASNSPGDNEQFF
>TRBV5-4|-|TRBJ1-2|-
TGTGCCAGCAGCTTGGCGAGACAGAGGGGCTACACCTTC
CASSLARQRGYTF
>TRBV2|-|TRBJ2-7|-
TGTGCCAGCAGTGACTTTCTCTTGATGATGACGGGCGAGCAGTACTTC
CASSDFLLMMTGEQYF
>TRBV5-1|-|TRBJ1-1|TRBD1
TGCGCCAGCAGCTTGGGGGACAGGGGGCCGAACACTGAAGCTTTCTTT
CASSLGDRGPNTEAFF
>TRBV27|few|TRBJ1-4|-
TGTGCCAGCAGTAGGGGGACACGTGAAAAACTGTTTTTT
CASSRGTREKLFF
>TRBV30|-|TRBJ1-3|-
TGTGCCTGGAGCTTCGGGAGCCCAGGTAACACCATATATTTT
CAWSFGSPGNTIYF
>TRBV30|-|TRBJ2-4|TRBD1
TGTGCCTGGTTCGCTGGGACAGCCGAAAACATTCAGTACTTC
CAWFAGTAENIQYF
>TRBV4-3|-|TRBJ2-7|-
TGCGCCAGCAGCCTACACAGTAGCTCCTACGAGCAGTACTTC
CASSLHSSSYEQYF
>TRBV30|-|TRBJ1-6|TRBD1
TGTGCCTGGAGAGGGACAGGGGACCATAATTCACCCCTCCACTTT
CAWRGTGDHNSPLHF
>TRBV15|once|TRBJ1-5|-
TGTGCCACCAGCCGCGGGGGGTCAGGGGATAATCAGCCCCAGCATTTT
CATSRGGSGDNQPQHF
>TRBV5-1|-|TRBJ2-5|TRBD1
TGCGCCAGCAGCCAGATGACAGGGGCTGGTCAAGAGACCCAGTACTTC
CASSQMTGAGQETQYF
>TRBV30|-|TRBJ1-5|TRBD1
TGTGCCTGGAGTCCCCAGGGGGCAAATCAGCCCCAGCATTTT
CAWSPQGANQPQHF
>TRBV5-4|-|TRBJ1-1|-
TGTGCCAGCAGTTCCCCAACAGGAATGAACACTGAAGCTTTCTTT
CASSSPTGMNTEAFF
>TRBV4-3|-|TRBJ2-3|-
TGCGCCAGCAGCCAAACCTCGGGACTCCAATCAGATACGCAGTATTTT
CASSQTSGLQSDTQYF
>TRBV4-3|-|TRBJ1-5|-
TGCGCCAGCAGCCAACTCACAGGAGGCAATCAGCCCCAGCATTTT
CASSQLTGGNQPQHF
>TRBV7-2|-|TRBJ2-7|-
TGTGCCAGCAAACAAGGAGGGGGGGGGTCCTACGAGCAGTACTTC
CASKQGGGGSYEQYF
>TRBV5-4|-|TRBJ2-5|-
TGTGCCAGCAGCTCTAATACGGGAGAGACCCAGTACTTC
CASSSNTGETQYF
>TRBV5-1|-|TRBJ2-1|TRBD1
TGCGCCAGCAGCTTGGGGGGACAGGGAAATGAGCAGTTCTTC
CASSLGGQGNEQFF
>TRBV28|-|TRBJ1-1|-
TGTGCCAGCAGTCCCGCAGGACATGTAAATACTGAAGCTTTCTTT
CASSPAGHVNTEAFF
>TRBV6-1|-|TRBJ1-2|-
TGTGCCAGCAGTGAAATGGGGCGGTCTGCTAACGGCTACACCTTC
CASSEMGRSANGYTF
>TRBV2|-|TRBJ1-2|-
TGTGCCAGCAGTGAAGCGGAGATTAACTATGGCTACACCTTC
CASSEAEINYGYTF
>TRBV27|-|TRBJ1-6|TRBD1
TGTGCCAGCAGTTCCGGGACAGGAGGCAATTCACCCCTCCACTTT
CASSSGTGGNSPLHF
>TRBV7-9|-|TRBJ1-5|TRBD1
TGTGCCAGCAGTCGGACAGGGAGCAATCAGCCCCAGCATTTT
CASSRTGSNQPQHF
>TRBV4-3|few|TRBJ2-7|TRBD1
TGCGCCAGCAGCCGAAGACAGGGCGGCCCCTACGAGCAGTACTTC
CASSRRQGGPYEQYF
>TRBV19|-|TRBJ1-5|-
TGTGCCAGTAGTATCCGCGGACAGTCCTTTAGCAATCAGCCCCAGCATTTT
CASSIRGQSFSNQPQHF
>TRBV2|-|TRBJ1-1|TRBD1
TGTGCCAGCAGTAGGGACAGCTTTTCGAACACTGAAGCTTTCTTT
CASSRDSFSNTEAFF
>TRBV28|-|TRBJ1-2|TRBD1
TGTGCCAGCAGGACAGGGTATGGCTACACCTTC
CASRTGYGYTF
>TRBV5-1|-|TRBJ2-7|-
TGCGCCAGCAGGAGAGCGGGGGCAGGGGGAGAGCAGTACTTC
CASRRAGAGGEQYF
>TRBV6-5|-|TRBJ2-6|-
TGTGCCAGTCACGACAGCTCTGGGGCCAACGTCCTGACTTTC
CASHDSSGANVLTF
>TRBV13|few|TRBJ2-1|-
TGTGCCAGCAGCTTACGACTAGTAGTGGGTGAGCAGTTCTTC
CASSLRLVVGEQFF
>TRBV5-1|-|TRBJ2-1|-
TGCGCCAGCAGCTTGGGACAGGACTACAATGAGCAGTTCTTC
CASSLGQDYNEQFF
>TRBV29-1|few|TRBJ2-7|-
TGCAGCGCTCTACAGGGTATCAACGAGCAGTACTTC
CSALQGINEQYF
>TRBV18|-|TRBJ2-1|TRBD1
TGTGCCAGCTCACCACCGGGACAGAGATATCAAAGGGACAATGAGCAGTTCTTC
CASSPPGQRYQRDNEQFF
>TRBV7-9|few|TRBJ2-3|-
TGTGCCAGCAGCTCTTGGACAGCTAGCACAGATACGCAGTATTTT
CASSSWTASTDTQYF
>TRBV6-5|-|TRBJ2-3|-
TGTGCCAGCAGCCGCGGACTACTAGATACGCAGTATTTT
CASSRGLLDTQYF
>TRBV5-1|-|TRBJ2-7|-
TGCGCCAGCAGCTTGGGAGCTGTCACCCACGAGCAGTACTTC
CASSLGAVTHEQYF
>TRBV19|-|TRBJ1-2|-
TGTGCCAGTAGTTTCCGGGACAATGGCTACACCTTC
CASSFRDNGYTF
>TRBV5-4|-|TRBJ1-2|-
TGTGCCAGCAGCTTGCCCGGAGCTAACTATGGCTACACCTTC
CASSLPGANYGYTF
>TRBV7-2|-|TRBJ2-7|-
TGTGCCAGCAGCTTAGCGGGCGCAAGCTCCTACGAGCAGTACTTC
CASSLAGASSYEQYF
>TRBV7-8|-|TRBJ2-6|TRBD1
TGTGCCAGCAGCTTTAGGGAACCGGACAGGGGGCCATCTGGGGCCAACGTCCTGACTTTC
CASSFREPDRGPSGANVLTF
>TRBV19|-|TRBJ2-1|-
TGTGCCAGTAGTGATCAGGGGAATCCGTCCAACGAGCAGTTCTTC
CASSDQGNPSNEQFF
>TRBV7-9|few|TRBJ1-1|-
TGTGCCAGCAGCTTCGTCCGAGAGAGGAACACTGAAGCTTTCTTT
CASSFVRERNTEAFF
>TRBV6-6|-|TRBJ2-7|-
TGTGCCAGCACCCTAGACAGCTTCTCCTACGAGCAGTACTTC
CASTLDSFSYEQYF
>TRBV10-1|few|TRBJ2-7|-
TGCGCCAGCAGTGAGTCAAGAGGGGGCGAGCAGTACTTC
CASSESRGGEQYF